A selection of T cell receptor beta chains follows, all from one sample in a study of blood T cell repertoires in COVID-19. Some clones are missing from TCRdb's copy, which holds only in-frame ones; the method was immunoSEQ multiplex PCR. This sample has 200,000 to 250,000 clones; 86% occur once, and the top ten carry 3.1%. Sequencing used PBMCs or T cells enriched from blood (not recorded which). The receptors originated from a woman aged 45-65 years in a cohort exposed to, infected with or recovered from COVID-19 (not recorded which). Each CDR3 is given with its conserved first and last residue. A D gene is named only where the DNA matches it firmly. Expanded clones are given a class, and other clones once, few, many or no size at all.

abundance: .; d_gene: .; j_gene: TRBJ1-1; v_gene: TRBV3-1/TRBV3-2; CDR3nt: TGTGCCAGCAGCCAAGGCGCAGGGAACAATGAAGCTTTCTTT; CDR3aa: CASSQGAGNNEAFF
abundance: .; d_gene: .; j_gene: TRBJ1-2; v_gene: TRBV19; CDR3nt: TGTGCCAGTAGTGGCCGGGGGTCCAGCTATGGCTACACCTTC; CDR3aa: CASSGRGSSYGYTF
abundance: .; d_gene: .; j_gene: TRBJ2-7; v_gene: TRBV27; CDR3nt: TGTGCCAGCAGTTTATCCTCAGAGAGGGATTCTCGCAGGAACGAGCAGTACTTC; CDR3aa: CASSLSSERDSRRNEQYF
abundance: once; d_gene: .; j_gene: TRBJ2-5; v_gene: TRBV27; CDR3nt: TGTGCCAGCAGTTGGCGGGGAGGAGAGACCCAGTACTTC; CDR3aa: CASSWRGGETQYF
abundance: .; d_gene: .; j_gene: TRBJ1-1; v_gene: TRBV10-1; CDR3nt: TGCGCCAGCAGCCCCGGGACAATGTCTGAAGCTTTCTTT; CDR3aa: CASSPGTMSEAFF
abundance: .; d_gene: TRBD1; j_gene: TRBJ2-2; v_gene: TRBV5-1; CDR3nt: TGCGCCAGCAGCCCAGACAGGGGCACCGGGGAGCTGTTTTTT; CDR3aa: CASSPDRGTGELFF
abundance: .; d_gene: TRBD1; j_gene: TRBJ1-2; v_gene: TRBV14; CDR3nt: TGTGCCAGCAGCCAAGCCGACAGGGGAAACTATGGCTACACCTTC; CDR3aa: CASSQADRGNYGYTF
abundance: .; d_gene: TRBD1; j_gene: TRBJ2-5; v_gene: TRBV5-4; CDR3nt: TGTGCCAGCAGAAAGGGACAGGGCATTTGGGAGACCCAGTACTTC; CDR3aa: CASRKGQGIWETQYF
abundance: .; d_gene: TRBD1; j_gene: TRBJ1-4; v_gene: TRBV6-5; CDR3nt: TGTGCCATCCCTCCAACAGGGGGTGAAAAACTGTTTTTT; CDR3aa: CAIPPTGGEKLFF
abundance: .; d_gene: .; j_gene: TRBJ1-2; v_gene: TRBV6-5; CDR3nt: TGTGCCAGCAGTTACTCGAGTCTCTATGGCTACACCTTC; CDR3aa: CASSYSSLYGYTF
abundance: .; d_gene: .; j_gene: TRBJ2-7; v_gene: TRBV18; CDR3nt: TGTGCCAGCTCACCAGCCACGGGATCCTACGAGCAGTACTTC; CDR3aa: CASSPATGSYEQYF
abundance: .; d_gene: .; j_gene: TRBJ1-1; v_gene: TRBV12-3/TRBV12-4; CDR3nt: TGTGCCAGCACCCCCCAGATGAACACTGAAGCTTTCTTT; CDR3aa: CASTPQMNTEAFF
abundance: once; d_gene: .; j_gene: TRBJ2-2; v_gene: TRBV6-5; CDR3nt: TGTGCCAGCAGTTACCGCCAGGGTACCTCGTCCGGGGAGCTGTTTTTT; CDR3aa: CASSYRQGTSSGELFF
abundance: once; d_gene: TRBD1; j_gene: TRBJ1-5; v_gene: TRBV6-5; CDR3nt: TGTGCCAGCAGTATTCCAGGGGGCAGGCAGCCCCAGCATTTT; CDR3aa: CASSIPGGRQPQHF
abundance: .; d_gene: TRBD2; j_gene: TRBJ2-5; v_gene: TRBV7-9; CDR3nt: TGTGCCAGCAGCCAGTCCAGCGGGGGGCGGCAGACCCAGTACTTC; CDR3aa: CASSQSSGGRQTQYF
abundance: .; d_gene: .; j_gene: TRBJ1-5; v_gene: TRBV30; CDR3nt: TGTGCCTGGAGTGGACAGAGCAATCAGCCCCAGCATTTT; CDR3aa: CAWSGQSNQPQHF